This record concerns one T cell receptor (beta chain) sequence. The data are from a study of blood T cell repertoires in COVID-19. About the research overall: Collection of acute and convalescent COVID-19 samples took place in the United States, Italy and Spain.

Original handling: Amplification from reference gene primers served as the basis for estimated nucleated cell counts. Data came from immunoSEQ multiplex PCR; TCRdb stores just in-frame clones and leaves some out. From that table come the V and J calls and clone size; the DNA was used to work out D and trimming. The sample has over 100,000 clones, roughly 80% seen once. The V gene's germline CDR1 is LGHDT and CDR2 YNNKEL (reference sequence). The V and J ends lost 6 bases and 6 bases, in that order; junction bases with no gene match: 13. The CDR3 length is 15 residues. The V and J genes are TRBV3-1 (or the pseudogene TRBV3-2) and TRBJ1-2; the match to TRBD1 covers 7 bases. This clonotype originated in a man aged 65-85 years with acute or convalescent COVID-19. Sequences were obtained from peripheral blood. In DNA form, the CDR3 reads TGTGCCAGCAGTCTCCGACAGGGAAAATCGGATGGCTACACCTTC. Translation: CASSLRQGKSDGYTF.